This TCR beta chain was retrieved from a study of neurological immune-mediated disorders. General study results and limits: In HTLV-1-associated myelopathy, TCR clonal expansion was greatest, and in multiple sclerosis it was least, below healthy controls. Association with the multiple sclerosis repertoire cluster was not found for any clinical or MRI feature.

This clonotype was counted at least ten times. The antigen is unknown. The cDNA was synthesized by means of template-switch 5'RACE, which was carried out with 10-nucleotide random UMIs. Via MiXCR, TCRdb re-called the 5' RACE reads, giving one row per CDR3 protein. The sample has approximately 40,000 distinct CDR3 sequences; 3.8% are singletons. Germline V CDR1 and CDR2: DFQATT, SNEGSKA (reference sequence). The CDR3 consists of 15 residues. Trimming removed 3 bases from V and 1 base from J; junction bases left unmatched: 9. The V call is TRBV20-1, the J call TRBJ2-7; 7 nucleotides align to TRBD1. Input material: PBMCs. This TCR came from a man aged 25 to 40 with multiple sclerosis. The chain's CDR3 is CSARRGLQISYEQYF. The CDR3 bases are TGCAGTGCTAGGAGGGGGCTGCAAATATCCTACGAGCAGTACTTC.